This T cell receptor beta chain came from a study of shared clonotypes between healthy human individuals (TCRdb year 2020). Background for the entire study: The cohort comprised a couple of women and a few men aged 18 to 49 years. For each donor, three plates each were used for CD4 naive and CD4 memory, two plates were used for CD8 naive, and one plate was used for CD8 memory. To estimate repertoire size and how much clonotypes are shared between individuals, the study performed deep sequencing of blood TCR repertoires from 4 to 6 healthy adults. To increase sequencing depth and limit assay-specific biases, TCR repertoire library preparation and sequencing were carried out by different laboratories using diverse techniques. Per donor, leukapheresis produced somewhere between about 0.85 and 9.5 billion PBMCs.

Using the deep immunoSEQ assay, TCR CDR3 regions were amplified from genomic DNA by multiplex PCR. Genomic DNA extracted from each cell subset was distributed evenly over all wells of several immunoSEQ 96-well plates, and each plate served as one replicate. For sorted subsets, about 220 ng of genomic DNA, equivalent to around 29,000 T cell genomes, went into each replicate PCR. Purified libraries were quantified with a Qubit 3.0 fluorometer, sized on a Bioanalyzer 2100, and re-quantified with the KAPA Library Quantification kit. A separate single-read 150-cycle Illumina NextSeq 550 flow cell was used to sequence each immunoSEQ 96-well plate. In the original analysis: The immunoSEQ output contained only junctional sequences without quality scores, so filtering could not match that applied to full-length reads. Sequences were annotated with PyIR, a Python wrapper for IgBLAST v1.9, using IMGT germline references to assign V/J genes and CDR3. Any read was removed if the V/J assignment was weak (E-value above 1e-6), the CDR3 was missing, or the read contained stop codons, out-of-frame junctions, or ambiguous translated residues. V3J clonotypes were defined as sequences sharing an identical inferred V gene, J gene, and CDR3 amino acid sequence. The percentage overlap between two repertoires was calculated by dividing the number of shared unique clonotypes by the size of the smaller repertoire. Three approaches were used to assess repertoire richness: RTK rarefaction, the Chao1 estimator, and Recon v2.1 estimates of unobserved clonotypes. OLGA was used to compute generation probabilities for all TCRbeta clonotypes that the gDNA method yielded from a handful of donors. TCRdb's version of the immuneACCESS table is confined to in-frame rearrangements and falls short of the full clone set. An unresolved V gene accounts for under half of the shortfall where checked; the remainder is of unknown origin. V and J calls and clone size are copied from that table; D and trimming were computed from the DNA. Counted in this sample were millions of clones; around 90% of them appeared once. Of the sample, more than 0.12% falls within the top ten clones.

Healthy HIV-negative adults with no recently reported acute infections or vaccinations were included as donors. Every donor was a Caucasian adult living in Nashville, Tennessee, USA. CD4+ T cells were enriched by magnetic negative selection, after which naive cells were positively selected on CD45RA and the negative fraction was taken as the memory subset. Blood was obtained by leukapheresis, after which PBMCs were separated by Ficoll-Histopaque density gradient centrifugation and cryopreserved in liquid nitrogen vapor phase. Analytical flow cytometry was used to check the purity and quantity of every magnetically sorted T cell population. Each sorted fraction had its genomic DNA isolated and then quantified by UV absorbance on a Nanodrop 2000c. Paper-wide results and their limitations: About 4.5% of naive CD4, 3.5% of naive CD8, roughly 2.4% of memory CD4, and 0.35% to 0.5% of memory CD8 clonotypes were shared across a few donors. Incomplete sequencing was indicated by rarefaction of sorted-subset datasets, despite the large sequencing depth. The small number of donors limited the genetic and exposure-history diversity represented. Compared with non-shared clonotypes, clonotypes shared by all four sorted-subset donors had higher generation probabilities. Naive subsets generally had larger estimated clonotype richness than memory subsets did. Sampling was restricted to blood, and TCR repertoires in tissues likely differ from the TCR repertoires found in blood. Pairwise subsampling indicated that sequencing depth was expected to affect the degree of clonotype sharing among donors.

The V end gives up 1 base and the J end 0 bases, leaving 0 bases in the junction not matched to a gene. The CDR1 and CDR2 encoded by the germline V gene are MGHRA and YSYEKL. The CDR3 numbers 15 residues from cysteine through phenylalanine. This entry keeps only the CDR3 DNA: 45 bases, framed from base 1. In the case of this clone: Its antigen specificity is not known. The input lacks base qualities; no much larger clone sits a single base away.

This TCR was sampled from a young man in good health. Specimen: naive CD4+ T cells sorted from blood. Reading the label with the study, this specimen's cell subset or site is: CD45RA+ positively selected. The rearranged segments are TRBV4-1 and TRBJ1-3, and TRBD1 matches 7 of the central bases. This receptor has the CDR3 CASSQGQGSGNTIYF. Here is the DNA: TGCGCCAGCAGCCAAGGACAGGGCTCTGGAAACACCATATATTTT.